This is a list of T cell receptor beta chains from one sample in a study of blood T cell repertoires in COVID-19. Using immunoSEQ multiplex PCR, the repertoire was profiled, and TCRdb retains in-frame clones only, with some absent. The table has about 230,000 clones, approximately 80% seen once; the top ten hold approximately 7%. Input material: peripheral blood. Receptor source: a woman aged 45-59 years with acute or convalescent COVID-19. The conserved cysteine and the conserved F or W are not part of the CDR3 here.

V gene: TRBV3-1/TRBV3-2
CDR3 protein: ASSPRSGLRAF

V gene: TRBV15
CDR3 protein: ATRQGRSTDTQY

V gene: TRBV7-9
CDR3 protein: ASSPGTGLWEQY

V gene: TRBV10-3
CDR3 protein: AISQTAKNSPLH

V gene: TRBV7-9
CDR3 protein: ASSLSIRVSNYGYT

V gene: TRBV7-2
CDR3 protein: ASSDRGDTEAF

V gene: TRBV6-5
CDR3 protein: ASSPGDTLVEQY

V gene: TRBV7-8
CDR3 protein: ASSRLGTTGNEQF

V gene: TRBV4-3
CDR3 protein: ASSQDIAEGDFLNEQF

V gene: TRBV19
CDR3 protein: ASSIVNREAKNIQY

V gene: TRBV7-2
CDR3 protein: ASSLGEGRVTTEAF

V gene: TRBV10-3
CDR3 protein: AISDRLAGGQSSYNEQF

V gene: TRBV9
CDR3 protein: ASSVGVGQGAREQF

V gene: TRBV6-5
CDR3 protein: ASRPGQWNTEAF

V gene: TRBV27
CDR3 protein: AVGIGGPTDTQY

V gene: TRBV25-1
CDR3 protein: ASSATQGNTEAF

V gene: TRBV19
CDR3 protein: ASSTGRDGYT

V gene: TRBV28
CDR3 protein: ASSLTGIQY

V gene: TRBV19
CDR3 protein: ASRGQTAPYEQY

V gene: TRBV19
CDR3 protein: ASSKLAGGTDTQY

V gene: TRBV7-2
CDR3 protein: ASSFKGVGSPLH

V gene: TRBV24-1
CDR3 protein: ATRGTGSNEQF

V gene: TRBV11-2
CDR3 protein: ASSLIARAGELF

V gene: TRBV3-1/TRBV3-2
CDR3 protein: ASSQDWENNEQF

V gene: TRBV7-9
CDR3 protein: ASSFRNTEAF

V gene: TRBV27
CDR3 protein: ASSYGQSNSPLH

V gene: TRBV5-1
CDR3 protein: ASSSSGSFDEQY

V gene: TRBV4-2
CDR3 protein: ASSQEVGQGATYEQY

V gene: TRBV28
CDR3 protein: ASMGGTEAF

V gene: TRBV27
CDR3 protein: ASSRWTGSTNTEAF

V gene: TRBV3-1/TRBV3-2
CDR3 protein: ASSPGQGGYEQY

V gene: TRBV7-9
CDR3 protein: ASSLLQGLETQY

V gene: TRBV7-2
CDR3 protein: ASSFLGTSGGASDTQY

V gene: TRBV28
CDR3 protein: ASSFRALATNEKLF

V gene: TRBV21-1
CDR3 protein: ASSKTGTGAYEQY

V gene: TRBV24-1
CDR3 protein: ATSDPILPVEQF

V gene: TRBV9
CDR3 protein: ASSVGVGGNTEAF

V gene: TRBV12-3/TRBV12-4
CDR3 protein: ASSSSAEEQF

V gene: TRBV19
CDR3 protein: ASSIDPWTANYGYT

V gene: TRBV5-8
CDR3 protein: ASSLGAGDPGNTIY

V gene: TRBV30
CDR3 protein: AWSSGREETQY

V gene: TRBV28
CDR3 protein: ASSVVGSNEQY

V gene: TRBV11-3
CDR3 protein: ASSPGQGANTEAF

V gene: TRBV9
CDR3 protein: ASSVELAGYTGELF

V gene: TRBV3-1/TRBV3-2
CDR3 protein: ASSLRLGGYT

V gene: TRBV5-3
CDR3 protein: ARSRFGIGQPQH

V gene: TRBV19
CDR3 protein: ASQDSSGRVETQY

V gene: TRBV5-1
CDR3 protein: ASTDGGIYEQY